This T cell receptor (beta chain) came from a study of blood T cell repertoires in COVID-19. On the study more broadly: Whether acute or convalescent, the COVID-19 samples came from the United States, Italy and Spain. T cells, B-cell-depleted T cells, or PBMCs supplied cDNA or gDNA.

Methods used by the authors: Using reference gene primer amplification, nucleated cell counts were estimated. Measured with immunoSEQ multiplex PCR; TCRdb has only the in-frame clones, and not every one. The V and J calls and clone size were taken over from that table, and D and trimming were inferred from the DNA. The repertoire has around 330,000 clones, about 91% of them found once; the top ten carry 1.5% to 2%. Seattle patients were enrolled while actively infected and followed longitudinally. The material sequenced was peripheral blood. The clonotype comes from a woman younger than 45 with COVID-19, enrolled during active disease.

Here the CDR3 reads CASSNRAEAFF. The CDR3 DNA reads TGTGCCAGCAGTAACAGGGCGGAAGCTTTCTTT. J is TRBJ1-1 and V is TRBV6-5; possibly TRBD1 for D (6 bases). Germline assignment: CDR1 MNHEY and CDR2 SVGAGI. V gave up 5 bases and J gave up 8 bases, with 9 bases separating them. The CDR3 is made up of 11 amino acids.